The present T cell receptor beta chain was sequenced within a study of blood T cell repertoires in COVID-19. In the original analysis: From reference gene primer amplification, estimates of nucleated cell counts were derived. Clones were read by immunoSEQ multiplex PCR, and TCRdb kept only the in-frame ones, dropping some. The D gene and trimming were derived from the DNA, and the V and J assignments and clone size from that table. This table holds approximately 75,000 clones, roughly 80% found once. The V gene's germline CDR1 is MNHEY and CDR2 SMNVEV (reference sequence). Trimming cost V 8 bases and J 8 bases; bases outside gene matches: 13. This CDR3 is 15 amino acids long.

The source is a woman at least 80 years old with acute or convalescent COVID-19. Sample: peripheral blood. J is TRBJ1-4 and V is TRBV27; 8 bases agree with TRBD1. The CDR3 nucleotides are TGTGCCAGCGGACAGGGCCGGGGCGTGAAGGAAAAACTGTTTTTT. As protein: CASGQGRGVKEKLFF.